This TCR beta chain was found in a study of early T cells in non-severe SARS-CoV-2 infection. Looked up from germline, CDR1 is SGHVS and CDR2 is FNYEAQ. V dropped 5 bases and J dropped 0 bases, with 13 bases sitting between them. This CDR3 contains 15 residues. This clonotype was seen a few times. Unique molecular identifiers tagged individual cDNA molecules. TCRdb recomputed calls from the 5' RACE reads with MiXCR, one row per CDR3 protein. Here the sample spans tens of thousands of distinct CDR3 sequences, 10% to 15% being singletons. The sequencing sample was made of whole blood. The TCR comes from an adult who was a healthcare worker with PCR-confirmed SARS-CoV-2 infection or an uninfected control (not recorded which). The V gene is TRBV7-6, the J gene TRBJ2-5, with TRBD2 as a possible D gene (6 bases). CDR3 nucleotide sequence: TGTGCCAGCAGCGCCGCGGGATTCAACCAAGAGACCCAGTACTTC. As protein: CASSAAGFNQETQYF.